Below, 12 T cell receptor beta chains from the same sample are listed, as sequenced in a study of cytomegalovirus exposure and HLA in healthy donors. Both 60 Vbeta primers and 13 Jbeta primers went into the PCR. TCRdb's table, derived via immunoSEQ multiplex PCR, lists solely in-frame clones and lacks some. The sample shows tens of thousands of clones, about 84% of them seen only once. The sample comprised PBMCs. These receptors were taken from a man between 18 and 35 years old in good health and CMV-seropositive.

In the case of this clone: The same CDR3 is also encoded by other DNA sequences in this sample. The chain employs TRBV6-4 and TRBJ1-1; D is possibly TRBD1 (5 bases). Germline CDR1 MRHNA, CDR2 SNTAGT. This CDR3 has 14 residues. V was shortened by 0 bases and J by 4 bases, with 9 bases between the two germline ends. The CDR3 DNA follows: TGTGCCAGCAGTGACTCTAATAGGGGCACTGAAGCTTTCTTT. Protein product: CASSDSNRGTEAFF.

A note on this clone: A junction end diverges from the germline sequence, so it may reflect a read error. The V and J genes are TRBV10-3 and TRBJ2-5; D is undetermined. This CDR3 region has 14 residues. CDR1 ENHRY and CDR2 SYGVKD come from the germline V gene. CDR3 coding DNA: TGTGCCACCAGTGAGTCGAACCAGAAGGAGACCCAGTACTTC. Its protein is CATSESNQKETQYF.

V gene TRBV18 combines with J gene TRBJ2-5; TRBD2 might be the D (6 bases). The V end lost 6 bases, the J end lost 4 bases, and 18 bases lay between the germline ends. CDR3 length: 15 residues. Germline CDR1 KGHSH, CDR2 LQKENI. CDR3 DNA: TGTGCCAGCTCGCGTGTACTAGCCGCTTTAGAGACCCAGTACTTC. Amino acid sequence: CASSRVLAALETQYF.

This clone has a handful of counts. The chain has TRBV6-5 and TRBJ1-4; the D gene is possibly TRBD1 (5 bases). CDR3 length equals 14 residues. Germline lookup yields CDR1 MNHEY and CDR2 SVGAGI. Trimming cost V 6 bases and J 7 bases, with 15 bases left between them. The DNA for the CDR3 is TGTGCCAGCAGCCCGGCCGTGGGGCGTGAAAAACTGTTTTTT. This sequence encodes CASSPAVGREKLFF.

This chain joins TRBV4-1 and TRBJ1-3; D unclear. Trimming stripped 2 bases from V and 7 bases from J, with 12 bases between. Germline V lookup: CDR1 MGHRA, CDR2 YSYEKL. This CDR3 is 14 amino acids long. The DNA for the CDR3 is TGCGCCAGCAGCCAACTGACTCCTTCCAACACCATATATTTT. This encodes CASSQLTPSNTIYF.

CDR3: CSVEGVTGTEAFF. CDR3 sequence (DNA): TGCAGCGTTGAAGGCGTAACGGGCACTGAAGCTTTCTTT. The V and J genes are TRBV29-1 and TRBJ1-1; D uncertain. The V end was cut by 1 base, the J end by 4 bases, with 10 bases between. This CDR3 has 13 residues. Germline V CDR1 and CDR2: SQVTM, ANQGSEA.

This chain links TRBV29-1 with TRBJ2-1; 8 bases map to TRBD2. Germline V CDR1 and CDR2: SQVTM, ANQGSEA. Trimming took 5 bases from V and 2 from J; bases not matched to a gene: 2. The CDR3 contains 13 residues. In DNA, the CDR3 is TGCAGCGTTAGCGGGAGAGCCTACAATGAGCAGTTCTTC. It encodes CSVSGRAYNEQFF.

This sequence joins TRBV7-3 and TRBJ1-1; no definite D call. The CDR3 sequence is 13 residues long. With 2 bases removed from V and 1 base from J, the gap between germline ends came to 5 bases. CDR1 and CDR2 (germline): SGHTA, FQGTGA. The CDR3 DNA is TGTGCCAGCAGCTTATCGGGGAACACTGAAGCTTTCTTT. This translates into CASSLSGNTEAFF.

V is TRBV7-9 and J is TRBJ2-1, with 9 positions matching TRBD1. With V trimmed by 5 bases and J by 0 bases, 5 bases remained unmatched. The CDR3 length is 16 residues. CDR1 is SEHNR and CDR2 is FQNEAQ in the germline V gene (reference sequence). In DNA, the CDR3 is TGTGCCAGCAGCCCCTGGGACAGGGCCTCCTACAATGAGCAGTTCTTC. Encoded protein: CASSPWDRASYNEQFF.

This clone was seen once. The J gene is TRBJ2-7, the V gene TRBV5-1; TRBD2 matches at 9 bases. The length of the CDR3 is 14 residues. Germline CDR1 SGHRS, CDR2 YFSETQ. Losses at the gene ends were 2 bases for V and 4 bases for J; bases not matched to a gene: 4. The CDR3 here is CASSLASGKYEQYF. CDR3 in DNA: TGCGCCAGCAGCTTAGCTAGCGGGAAGTACGAGCAGTACTTC.

The V and J genes are TRBV6-1 and TRBJ2-5, with 10 bases lining up with TRBD2. V was pared by 2 bases and J by 2 bases, with 2 bases of the junction left unmatched. This CDR3 region has 15 residues. Germline V gives CDR1 MNHNS, CDR2 SASEGT. CDR3 in amino acids: CASSELAGVQETQYF. The CDR3 bases are TGTGCCAGCAGTGAACTAGCGGGAGTGCAAGAGACCCAGTACTTC.

The table lists this clone with a few counts. The CDR3 coding sequence is TGTGCCAGCCCACGGAGCGGAGACAATGAGCAGTTCTTC. Translated: CASPRSGDNEQFF. J is TRBJ2-1 and V is TRBV6-1; tentatively, D is TRBD2 (5 bases). Germline V gene lookup returns CDR1 MNHNS and CDR2 SASEGT. V dropped 8 bases and J dropped 5 bases, with 13 bases sitting between them. This CDR3 contains 13 residues.